This T cell receptor (beta chain) was identified during a study of molecular identifiers for immune sequencing clone quantification. Study-wide points: Naive cells had under 1% of molecules in clones above 20 RNA copies, effectors over 97%. Because of identical TCR molecules sharing a barcode, sizes of highly expanded clones could be underestimated.

Previously published methods and listed TCR primers were used for the bulk TCR libraries. TCRdb re-called the PCR reads with MiXCR, one entry per CDR3 protein. The sample has over 600,000 distinct CDR3 sequences, around 20% seen once. This CDR3 comprises 13 residues. V shed 5 bases and J shed 6 bases, with 11 bases lying between them. Germline-derived CDR1 and CDR2 are SSHAT and FNYEAQ (reference sequence). About this clonotype: Its cognate antigen is unknown.

Naive CD8 T cell sorting was performed on the CD8+CD4-CCR7+CD45RA+ phenotype. The material sequenced was naive CD8+ T cells from blood, with Jurkat cell RNA spiked in. As for subset: FACS-sorted CD8+CD4-CCR7+CD45RA+ naive T cells. The J gene is TRBJ2-1, the V gene TRBV7-7, with TRBD1 as a possible D gene (5 bases). This sequence was found in a human donor in good health. Some libraries in this study had Jurkat cell RNA spiked in. CDR3 sequence (DNA): TGTGCCAGCAGCAGCCCAGGGTCCAATGAGCAGTTCTTC. Translating gives CASSSPGSNEQFF. Based on the CDR3 plus reference TRBV7-7 and TRBJ2-1, the full variable domain is GAGVSQSPRYKVTKRGQDVTLRCDPISSHATLYWYQQALGQGPEFLTYFNYEAQPDKSGLPSDRFSAERPEGSISTLTIQRTEQRDSAMYRCASSSPGSNEQFFGPGTRLTVL.